The 31 T cell receptor beta chains below were found in one sample sequenced in a study of CD4 and CD8 cells across lung adenocarcinoma regions. TCRdb recomputed calls from the PCR reads with MiXCR, one row per CDR3 protein. This table has around 10,000 distinct CDR3 sequences, more than 35% appearing once. The source material was CD8+ T cells from the margin of a lung tumor. These receptors were obtained from a male donor with lung adenocarcinoma. The CD4 and CD8 labels of this study may be unreliable.

This clonotype showed up many times. This chain joins TRBV28 and TRBJ1-2; TRBD1 agrees at 8 bases. The germline CDR1 and CDR2 sequences are MDHEN and SYDVKM. This CDR3 is built from 12 residues. The V and J ends lost 10 bases and 8 bases, in that order; junction bases with no gene match: 9. CDR3 residues: CATTDREKGYTF. CDR3 in DNA: TGTGCCACCACGGACAGGGAAAAAGGCTACACCTTC.

This clonotype is hyperexpanded (1% or more) by share. This CDR3 reads CATIRDSKQETQYF. The CDR3 bases are TGTGCCACAATACGGGACAGCAAACAAGAGACCCAGTACTTC. V gene TRBV6-1 combines with J gene TRBJ2-5; 7 positions match TRBD1. V lost 10 bases, J lost 2 bases, and 10 bases stayed unmatched. The CDR3 contains 14 residues. Germline CDR1 MNHNS, CDR2 SASEGT.

The J gene is TRBJ2-3, the V gene TRBV4-1, with D possibly TRBD1 on 7 matching bases. CDR3 length equals 14 residues. Germline V CDR1 and CDR2: MGHRA, YSYEKL. Here the CDR3 reads CAGTAGTDTDTQYF. DNA of the CDR3: TGCGCGGGGACAGCGGGCACTGACACAGATACGCAGTATTTT.

This clonotype was counted once. The germline gene is not matched at one end of the junction; a read error may be the cause. The chain joins TRBV6-5 to TRBJ2-2; 7 bases agree with TRBD2. Per the germline V gene, CDR1 is MNHEY and CDR2 is SVGAGI. CDR3 size: 14 residues. CDR3 residues: CASSYTVGSGALFF. DNA of the CDR3: TGTGCCAGCAGTTACACGGTGGGCAGCGGGGCGCTGTTTTTT.

By share, this clonotype ranks as medium-sized. This chain links TRBV24-1 with TRBJ2-3; D is possibly TRBD1 or TRBD2 (5 bases each). V was cut by 0 bases and J by 6 bases, with 18 bases left in between. CDR3 length equals 17 residues. CDR1 and CDR2 (germline): KGHDR, SFDVKD. CDR3 sequence (DNA): TGTGCCACCAGTGATTTGCCTTCTCGGGTAGGGACCGATACGCAGTATTTT. Protein product: CATSDLPSRVGTDTQYF.

The chain uses TRBV6-1 and TRBJ2-1, with D perhaps TRBD1 or TRBD2 (6 bases each). The J call may not be correct, given that the DNA end is closer to TRBJ2-7. CDR3 length: 14 residues. Germline CDR1 reads MNHNS; CDR2 reads SASEGT. The CDR3 spells CAGLGGGDPETQYF. The CDR3 coding sequence is TGTGCGGGGCTCGGGGGCGGTGACCCAGAGACGCAGTACTTC.

As concerns this clonotype: The junction and the germline gene differ at one end; a read error may be behind it. The rearrangement links TRBV27 to TRBJ2-5; no clear D gene. This CDR3 has 14 residues. Germline-derived CDR1 and CDR2 are MNHEY and SMNVEV (reference sequence). Written as DNA, the CDR3 is TGTGCCAGCAGTTTCCGACGTGACGTTAAGACCCAGTACTTT. This codes for CASSFRRDVKTQYF.

The rearrangement uses TRBV11-2 and TRBJ1-3; D not certain. The CDR3 loop spans 16 amino acids. V was cut by 4 bases and J by 0 bases, with 13 bases left in between. Per the germline V gene, CDR1 is SGHAT and CDR2 is FQNNGV. The CDR3 bases are TGTGCCAGCAGCTGGGGAGTTTCTAGCTCTGGAAACACCATATATTTT. The encoded protein is CASSWGVSSSGNTIYF.

The rearrangement links TRBV7-3 to TRBJ2-1; 7 nucleotides match TRBD1. Unmatched junction bases numbered 4, after V lost 3 bases and J lost 2 bases. CDR3 length: 15 residues. Germline CDR1 reads SGHTA; CDR2 reads FQGTGA. The DNA of the CDR3 is TGTGCCAGCAGCTTGACAGGGAAGGCCTACAATGAGCAGTTCTTC. Amino acid sequence: CASSLTGKAYNEQFF. Drawing the rest from reference TRBV7-3 and TRBJ2-1, the complete variable domain is GAGVSQTPSNKVTEKGKYVELRCDPISGHTALYWYRQSLGQGPEFLIYFQGTGAADDSGLPNDRFFAVRPEGSVSTLKIQRTERGDSAVYLCASSLTGKAYNEQFFGPGTRLTVL.

Turning to this clonotype: Here the CDR3 omits its conserved ending phenylalanine or tryptophan, so a read error is the likely source. The chain joins TRBV10-2 to TRBJ2-1; tentatively, D is TRBD2 (5 bases). The CDR3 has 15 residues. Germline V gives CDR1 WSHSY, CDR2 SAAADI. Trimming removed 4 bases from V and 3 bases from J, with 13 bases in between. CDR3 coding DNA: TGCGCCAGCAGTGTGGCGCAGGAGGTCTACAATGAGCAGTTCTCC. It encodes CASSVAQEVYNEQFS.

This clonotype was recorded at least ten times. Being one base from a much bigger clone, this may be a read error. The chain links TRBV6-1 to TRBJ2-1, with D perhaps TRBD1 (5 bases). The CDR3 has 14 amino acids. Trimming left V 5 bases short and J 10 bases short, with 18 bases between. CDR1 MNHNS and CDR2 SASEGT come from the germline V gene. CDR3 amino acids: CASSTDSASYEQFF. CDR3 in DNA: TGTGCCAGCAGTACAGACAGCGCCTCCTACGAGCAGTTCTTC.

This chain uses TRBV4-1 with TRBJ2-1; 11 nucleotides match TRBD2. The CDR3 length is 17 residues. The germline V gene encodes CDR1 MGHRA and CDR2 YSYEKL. V lost 1 base, J lost 0 bases, and 2 bases stayed unmatched. As DNA, the CDR3 is TGCGCCAGCAGCCAAGGACTAGCGGGGAGCTCCTACAATGAGCAGTTCTTC. It yields the protein CASSQGLAGSSYNEQFF.

This clonotype was observed a single time. The chain is built from TRBV11-2 and TRBJ1-4; D might be TRBD1 (5 bases). V dropped 5 bases and J dropped 3 bases, with 13 bases sitting between them. This CDR3 spans 15 amino acids. Germline CDR1 SGHAT, CDR2 FQNNGV. In nucleotides, the CDR3 is TGTGCCAGCAGCACCACCAGGGCTGCTAATGAAAAACTGTTTTTT. As protein: CASSTTRAANEKLFF.

This clonotype appeared many times. The chain joins TRBV9 to TRBJ2-1, with 10 bases aligning to TRBD2. The CDR3 extends over 16 amino acids. J was trimmed by 7 bases and V by 4 bases; bases with no gene match: 11. The germline V gene has CDR1 SGDLS and CDR2 YYNGEE. The CDR3 region is CASSSRTSGVRNEQFF. Here the CDR3 DNA reads TGTGCCAGCAGCTCCCGAACTAGCGGGGTTCGTAATGAGCAGTTCTTC.

The chain recombines TRBV10-3 with TRBJ2-1, with TRBD1 matching 10 bases. The CDR3 is 16 amino acids. Germline V lookup: CDR1 ENHRY, CDR2 SYGVKD. The junction had 6 bases not matched to a gene; V was cut back by 2 bases and J by 5 bases. CDR3 nucleotides: TGTGCCATCAGTGAGGGGCCGGGACAGGGGAACAATGAGCAGTTCTTC. Residues: CAISEGPGQGNNEQFF.

This chain connects TRBV7-6 to TRBJ2-1; D tentatively fits TRBD1 or TRBD2 (5 bases each). Germline assignment: CDR1 SGHVS and CDR2 FNYEAQ. There are 16 residues in the CDR3. The V end was cut by 5 bases, the J end by 1 base, with 15 bases between. The CDR3 DNA sequence: TGTGCCAGCAGCCCCTGGGACGGGGCATCCTACAATGAGCAGTTCTTC. It yields the protein CASSPWDGASYNEQFF.

This clonotype was picked up many times. This chain joins TRBV7-9 and TRBJ1-5; D remains ambiguous. Trimming took 5 bases from V and 2 from J, leaving 7 bases between them. There are 13 residues in the CDR3. Germline V gives CDR1 SEHNR, CDR2 FQNEAQ (reference sequence). CDR3 region: CASSPSGNQPQHF. In nucleotides, the CDR3 is TGTGCCAGCAGCCCATCCGGCAATCAGCCCCAGCATTTT.

This clonotype showed up many times. The J gene is TRBJ2-3, the V gene TRBV7-2, with D uncertain. V lost 4 bases to trimming and J lost 1 base, with 6 bases between them. The CDR3 is 13 amino acids. Germline V CDR1 and CDR2: SGHTA, FQGNSA. CDR3 loop: CASSSARTDTQYF. The CDR3 region has the DNA TGTGCCAGCAGCTCGGCCCGCACAGATACGCAGTATTTT.

As to this clonotype: One end of the junction is discordant with germline, which a read error may explain. This chain links TRBV10-1 with TRBJ2-3, with TRBD2 identical over 9 bases. Germline values: CDR1 WNHNN, CDR2 SYGVQD (reference sequence). There are 16 residues in the CDR3. Written as DNA, the CDR3 is TGCGCCAGCAGTGTCGGTAGCGGGGGATACCCAGATACCCAGTATTTT. Translating it yields CASSVGSGGYPDTQYF.

The chain couples TRBV7-6 to TRBJ2-1, with TRBD2 matching 10 bases. This CDR3 has 15 amino acids. The ends lost 7 bases at V and 2 bases at J; junction bases unmatched: 5. The germline V gene has CDR1 SGHVS and CDR2 FNYEAQ. The DNA for the CDR3 is TGTGCCAGCACCCCAGCGGGAGGGGCCTACAATGAGCAGTTCTTC. Residues: CASTPAGGAYNEQFF.

With regard to this clonotype: The junction differs from germline at one of its ends, possibly a read error. The chain combines TRBV10-1 with TRBJ2-5; 7 nucleotides match TRBD2. The CDR3 spans 14 residues. The germline CDR1 and CDR2 sequences are WNHNN and SYGVQD (reference sequence). The CDR3 protein is CASTGGSPTDTQYF. CDR3 bases: TGCGCCAGCACTGGCGGGAGTCCCACAGATACCCAGTACTTT.

The chain carries TRBV4-1 and TRBJ1-2; D not certain. The V gene's germline CDR1 is MGHRA and CDR2 YSYEKL. This CDR3 region has 14 residues. Deletions cut 0 bases from V and 2 bases from J, with 7 bases between. The CDR3 region is CASSQERGNYGYTF. DNA of the CDR3: TGCGCCAGCAGCCAAGAACGGGGAAACTATGGCTACACCTTC.

This clonotype is labeled medium-sized. This rearrangement joins TRBV7-3 to TRBJ2-1; TRBD2 aligns across 9 bases. The V gene end was trimmed by 4 bases and the J gene end by 7 bases; junction bases not matched to a gene: 5. The CDR3 is made up of 14 amino acids. The germline gives CDR1 SGHTA, CDR2 FQGTGA. The DNA for the CDR3 is TGTGCCAGCAGCTCACACAGCGGGGGGAATGAGCAGTTCTTC. It translates to CASSSHSGGNEQFF.

This chain uses TRBV7-6 with TRBJ2-1; 10 nucleotides align to TRBD2. V was pared by 1 base and J by 7 bases, with 7 bases of the junction left unmatched. The CDR3 has 16 amino acids. From germline, CDR1 is SGHVS and CDR2 FNYEAQ. The CDR3 sequence is CASSLDGSGRRNEQFF. The CDR3 DNA reads as TGTGCCAGCAGCTTAGACGGTAGCGGGAGGAGGAATGAGCAGTTCTTC.

This clonotype was observed a few times. This chain joins TRBV23-1 and TRBJ2-3; 9 bases align to TRBD1. TRBV23-1 is placed among ORFs of uncertain function. The CDR3 runs to 14 residues. Germline trimming cut 5 bases from V and 6 bases from J; bases unmatched to any gene: 6. The CDR3 here is CASSRDRVKDTQYF. CDR3 nucleotides: TGCGCCAGCAGTAGGGACAGGGTTAAGGATACGCAGTATTTT.

This clonotype was seen at least ten times. V usage is TRBV6-4 and J usage is TRBJ2-1; D not certain. CDR1 is MRHNA, CDR2 SNTAGT, per germline. Between the trimmed V and J ends, which lost 4 bases and 6 bases, there was a span of 1 base. The CDR3 has 10 amino acids. CDR3 amino acids: CASSANEQFF. CDR3 sequence (DNA): TGTGCCAGCAGTGCCAATGAGCAGTTCTTC.

Sample share makes this clonotype medium-sized (0.01 to 0.1%). The V gene is TRBV27, the J gene TRBJ2-1; TRBD2 agrees at 12 bases. There are 17 residues in the CDR3. J was trimmed by 9 bases and V by 4 bases; bases with no gene match: 13. Germline CDR1 is MNHEY and CDR2 is SMNVEV (reference sequence). The CDR3 spells CASSSFWASGGAAEQFF. DNA for the CDR3: TGTGCCAGCAGTTCCTTTTGGGCTAGCGGGGGGGCCGCTGAGCAGTTCTTC.

The gene calls are TRBV6-1 and TRBJ2-7; TRBD2 agrees at 13 bases. Germline V gene sequence: CDR1 MNHNS, CDR2 SASEGT. This CDR3 comprises 16 residues. Trimming cost V 6 bases and J 0 bases; bases outside gene matches: 5. The CDR3 DNA reads as TGTGCCAGCAGGGGTTGGACTAGCGGGAGCTCCTACGAGCAGTACTTC. It translates to CASRGWTSGSSYEQYF.

As regards this clonotype: The junction shows a germline mismatch at one end, possibly a read error. DNA of the CDR3: TGTGCCAGCAGTACCCAAGCTGGGTCGCGTCCCGGTGCGCTGTATTTT. Encoded protein: CASSTQAGSRPGALYF. The J gene is TRBJ2-2, the V gene TRBV6-1; no clear D gene. The CDR3 length is 16 residues. The germline V gene has CDR1 MNHNS and CDR2 SASEGT.

This clonotype was counted at least ten times. J is TRBJ2-4 and V is TRBV6-5; 9 bases match TRBD2. CDR1 MNHEY and CDR2 SVGAGI come from the germline V gene. This CDR3 contains 18 residues. Germline trimming cut 2 bases from V and 1 base from J; bases unmatched to any gene: 9. The CDR3 spells CASSYRPGREGAKNIQYF. DNA for the CDR3: TGTGCCAGCAGTTACCGACCGGGGCGGGAGGGGGCCAAAAACATTCAGTACTTC.

The CDR3 DNA reads as TGTGCCAGCAGCCCCGTTGGACAGGGTGGAGCGGGCAAATCCTACAATGAGCAGTTCTTC. Its protein is CASSPVGQGGAGKSYNEQFF. J is TRBJ2-1 and V is TRBV9, with TRBD1 identical over 8 bases. CDR1 and CDR2 from the germline V gene are SGDLS and YYNGEE. Trimming took 4 bases from V and 1 from J; bases not matched to a gene: 19. This CDR3 is 20 amino acids long. Full variable domain (remainder filled in from reference TRBV9 and TRBJ2-1): DSGVTQTPKHLITATGQRVTLRCSPRSGDLSVYWYQQSLDQGLQFLIQYYNGEERAKGNILERFSAQQFPDLHSELNLSSLELGDSALYFCASSPVGQGGAGKSYNEQFFGPGTRLTVL.